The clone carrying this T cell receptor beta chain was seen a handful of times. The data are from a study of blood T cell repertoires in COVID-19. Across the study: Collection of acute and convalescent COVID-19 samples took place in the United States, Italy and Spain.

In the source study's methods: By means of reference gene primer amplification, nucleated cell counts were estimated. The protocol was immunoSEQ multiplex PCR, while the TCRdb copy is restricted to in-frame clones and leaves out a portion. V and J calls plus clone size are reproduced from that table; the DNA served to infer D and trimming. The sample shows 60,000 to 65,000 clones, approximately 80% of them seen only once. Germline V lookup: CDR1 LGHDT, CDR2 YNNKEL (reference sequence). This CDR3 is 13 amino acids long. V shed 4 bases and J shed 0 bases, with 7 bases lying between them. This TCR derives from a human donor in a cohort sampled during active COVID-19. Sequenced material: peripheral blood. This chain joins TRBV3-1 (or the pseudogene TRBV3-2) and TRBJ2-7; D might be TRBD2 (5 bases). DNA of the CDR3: TGTGCCAGCAGCCGGCGGGCCTCCTACGAGCAGTACTTC. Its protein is CASSRRASYEQYF.